This TCR beta chain was sequenced during a study of blood T cell repertoires in COVID-19. At the level of the study: Specimens from acute and convalescent COVID-19 originated in the United States, Italy and Spain.

This clone was found a few times. Generated by immunoSEQ multiplex PCR, the TCRdb table keeps only in-frame clones and is missing some. The sample carries some 77,000 clones, nearly 90% recorded once. The receptor comes from a woman older than 75 with active or convalescent COVID-19. The sequencing input was peripheral blood.

The CDR3 coding sequence is TGTGCCAGCAGTAGGGGACAGACTGAAGCTTTCTTT. It encodes CASSRGQTEAFF. The rearrangement joins TRBV6-5 to TRBJ1-1; 7 bases are shared with TRBD1. The CDR3 runs 12 residues. Germline V lookup: CDR1 MNHEY, CDR2 SVGAGI. V was pared by 5 bases and J by 5 bases, with 2 bases of the junction left unmatched.